The entry below gives a single TCR beta chain sequence along with its context. The source of the sample is a study of blood T cell repertoires in COVID-19. Repertoires were generated with immunoSEQ multiplex PCR, while TCRdb's copy carries only in-frame clones and drops some. The table records around 360,000 clones, over 75% of them present only once. The germline gives CDR1 SGHAT, CDR2 FQNNGV. The CDR3 covers 14 residues. Deletions cut 0 bases from V and 2 bases from J, with 8 bases between. Material: PBMCs or T cells enriched from blood (not recorded which). This chain joins TRBV11-2 and TRBJ2-7; D might be TRBD1 (5 bases). The source of this sequence is a man aged 35-49 years in a cohort exposed to, infected with or recovered from COVID-19 (not recorded which). This CDR3 is CASSLDGHPYEQYF. The CDR3 nucleotides are TGTGCCAGCAGCTTAGATGGACACCCCTACGAGCAGTACTTC.